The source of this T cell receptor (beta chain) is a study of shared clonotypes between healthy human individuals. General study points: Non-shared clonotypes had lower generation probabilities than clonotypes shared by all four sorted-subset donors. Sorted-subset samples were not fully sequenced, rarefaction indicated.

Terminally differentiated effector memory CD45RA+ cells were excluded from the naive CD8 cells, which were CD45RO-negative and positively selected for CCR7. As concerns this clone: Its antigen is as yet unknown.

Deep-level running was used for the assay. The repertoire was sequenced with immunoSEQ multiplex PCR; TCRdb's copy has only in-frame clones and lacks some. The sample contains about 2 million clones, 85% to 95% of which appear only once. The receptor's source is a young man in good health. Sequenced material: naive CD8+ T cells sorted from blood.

The CDR3 nucleotides read TGTGCCAGCAGCTGGGACGTCGGGGAGGACGGAAACACCATATATTTT. Its protein is CASSWDVGEDGNTIYF. This chain links TRBV5-6 with TRBJ1-3; maybe TRBD1 (5 bases). V was shortened by 3 bases and J by 4 bases, with 17 bases between the two germline ends. The CDR3 length is 16 residues. Germline assignment: CDR1 SGHDT and CDR2 YYEEEE.